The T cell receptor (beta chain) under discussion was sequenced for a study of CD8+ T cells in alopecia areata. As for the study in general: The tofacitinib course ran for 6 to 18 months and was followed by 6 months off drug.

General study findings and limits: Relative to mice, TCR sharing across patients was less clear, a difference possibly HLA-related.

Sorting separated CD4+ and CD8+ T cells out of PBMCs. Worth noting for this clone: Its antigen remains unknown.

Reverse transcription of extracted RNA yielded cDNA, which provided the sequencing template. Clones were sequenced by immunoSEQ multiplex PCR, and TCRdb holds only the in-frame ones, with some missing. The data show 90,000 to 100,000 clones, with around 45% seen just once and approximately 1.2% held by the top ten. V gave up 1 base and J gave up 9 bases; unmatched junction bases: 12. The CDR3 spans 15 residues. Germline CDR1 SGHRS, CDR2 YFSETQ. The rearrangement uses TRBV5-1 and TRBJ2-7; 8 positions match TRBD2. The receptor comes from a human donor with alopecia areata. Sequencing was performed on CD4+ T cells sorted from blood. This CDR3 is CASSLYQRETLVQYF. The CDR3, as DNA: TGCGCCAGCAGCTTGTACCAGCGGGAGACCTTGGTGCAGTACTTC.